These T cell receptor beta chains were read from a single sample in a study of blood T cell repertoires in COVID-19. Data came from immunoSEQ multiplex PCR; TCRdb stores just in-frame clones and leaves some out. The sample includes 200,000 to 250,000 clones, roughly 80% of them seen just once. Input material: PBMCs or T cells enriched from blood (not recorded which). The receptor set was obtained from a man aged 55 to 69 who had recovered from COVID-19. Both conserved end residues are trimmed from each CDR3. A D gene is named only where the DNA matches it firmly.

TRBV10-3 | . | AISVNGELF
TRBV6-2/TRBV6-3 | TRBD1 | ASSLNRGLEQF
TRBV15 | . | ATSRVSDYEQY
TRBV11-1 | TRBD1 | ASSLNRGDTEAF
TRBV20-1 | . | SSSRGNEQF
TRBV2 | TRBD2 | ASSAGGAGNEQF
TRBV3-1/TRBV3-2 | TRBD1 | ASSRTGEPQH
TRBV5-6 | . | ASSLVAGVYTQY
TRBV24-1 | TRBD1 | ATSDLPGQGANQPQH
TRBV4-3 | . | ASSQARAGNTIY
TRBV6-5 | TRBD1 | ASRPTGQETQY
TRBV3-1/TRBV3-2 | . | ASSLQGHQPQH
TRBV18 | . | ASSPFAGSTNEKLF
TRBV9 | . | ASSEGGRGQPQH
TRBV18 | TRBD1 | ASSPGTGASGNTIY
TRBV19 | TRBD1 | ASFPGQEPLQATTNEKLF
TRBV12-5 | . | ASGLSGDTQY
TRBV27 | TRBD1 | ASSLSGQWNTEAF
TRBV15 | . | ATRAVDTQY
TRBV7-9 | . | ASSPTEASGTDTQY
TRBV5-1 | . | ASSPQAPGDTQY
TRBV7-3 | TRBD1 | ASSLNAGGAHGYT
TRBV6-5 | TRBD1 | ASSYSQGFGEKLF